This T cell receptor (beta chain) was found in a study of blood T cells in healthy people across ages. Total RNA was isolated from each sample in quantities of at least 5 micrograms. This clonotype has a count of ten or more. Its antigen remains unidentified. One end of the junction varies from germline; a read error may be responsible. Overall study results and limits: Long-lived donors exceeded aged donors in naive CD4+ cells and diversity.

The CDR3 consists of 14 residues. Germline V gene lookup returns CDR1 MNHEY and CDR2 SMNVEV (reference sequence). Together with a sample-barcoded 5' primer, a J-beta primer mix was included in a second PCR lasting about 7 to 11 cycles. MiXCR, applied by TCRdb to the 5' RACE reads, yields one record per CDR3 protein. The profile shows under 1 million distinct CDR3 sequences, roughly 44% of them singletons. This clonotype originated in a man aged 55 to 70 in good health. This chain uses TRBV27 with TRBJ2-6; D unresolved. Sequencing was performed on blood. CDR3 coding DNA: TGCGCCAGCAGCTTATCCTCTGGGGCCAACGTCCTGACTTTC. Protein: CASSLSSGANVLTF.